This TCR beta chain comes out of a study of cytomegalovirus exposure and HLA in healthy donors. Study as a whole: There were fewer than 500 genotyped donors. Of these, roughly 86% fell in the genetic ancestry cluster associated with self-reported Caucasian donors. Findings and limits, study-wide: TCR beta V segments were, for the most part, productive about 87% or about 30% of the time in an earlier analysis. In vitro data verified a few CMV-associated chains as specific for CMV antigens. According to the study, around 150 TCR beta chains were cytomegalovirus-associated.

The PCR used 60 Vbeta and 13 Jbeta primers. Assay used: immunoSEQ multiplex PCR; TCRdb lists only in-frame clones, some missing. The profile shows approximately 130,000 clones, around 85% of them singletons. Note on this clone: Its cognate antigen is unknown.

The V gene lost 7 bases and the J gene lost 4 bases, with 13 bases spanning the gap. Germline lookup yields CDR1 SGHVS and CDR2 FQNEAQ. The CDR3 covers 13 residues. This sequence joins TRBV7-8 and TRBJ1-1; unclear D gene. This TCR came from a boy between 10 and 17 years old in good health and CMV-seronegative. The sample taken for sequencing was PBMCs. In nucleotides, the CDR3 is TGTGCCAGCACCGAGGGTCGGGCCACTGAAGCTTTCTTT. Protein: CASTEGRATEAFF.